The 9 T cell receptor beta chains below were found in one sample sequenced in a study of blood T cell repertoires in COVID-19. Repertoires were generated with immunoSEQ multiplex PCR, while TCRdb's copy carries only in-frame clones and drops some. The sample yields about 190,000 clones, 70% to 90% seen once. The sequenced sample consisted of peripheral blood. These TCRs come from a human donor in a cohort sampled during active COVID-19.

The chain joins TRBV5-1 to TRBJ1-1, with D hard to call. The CDR3 loop spans 13 amino acids. Germline V gives CDR1 SGHRS, CDR2 YFSETQ. Trimming stripped 2 bases from V and 0 bases from J, with 5 bases between. The CDR3 DNA reads as TGCGCCAGCAGCTTTTCCATGAACACTGAAGCTTTCTTT. Translating gives CASSFSMNTEAFF.

This chain links TRBV10-2 with TRBJ1-1; 8 nucleotides line up with TRBD1. Trimming took 6 bases from V and 2 from J; bases not matched to a gene: 8. The CDR3 contains 15 residues. Germline V gives CDR1 WSHSY, CDR2 SAAADI. In DNA, the CDR3 is TGCGCCAGCAGAGCGACCAGGGGGCGAAACACTGAAGCTTTCTTT. This encodes CASRATRGRNTEAFF.

The chain joins TRBV4-3 to TRBJ2-7, with 12 nucleotides matching TRBD2. After removal of 1 base from V and 3 bases from J, the junction contained 1 base not matched to a gene. CDR1 and CDR2 (germline): LGHNA, YSLEER. This CDR3 region has 15 residues. CDR3 residues: CASSQGTSGDYEQYF. CDR3 nucleotides: TGCGCCAGCAGCCAAGGGACTAGCGGGGACTACGAGCAGTACTTC.

This clone has more than one count but fewer than ten. The chain has TRBV7-9 and TRBJ2-7; TRBD1 might be the D (6 bases). Germline CDR1 SEHNR, CDR2 FQNEAQ (reference sequence). There are 13 residues in the CDR3. The germline V and J ends were trimmed by 8 bases and 0 bases, with 11 bases remaining between them. As DNA, the CDR3 is TGTGCCAGCGTGACAGGTTCCTCCTACGAGCAGTACTTC. The encoded protein is CASVTGSSYEQYF.

The genes are TRBV1 and TRBJ2-3; whether TRBD2, the table's D call, matches the DNA was not checked. TRBV1 is classified as a pseudogene. The length of the CDR3 is 16 residues. CDR3 coding DNA: TGCACCAGCAGCCAAGGGCTAGCGGGATGCACAGATACGCAGTATTTT. Amino acids: CTSSQGLAGCTDTQYF.

The chain has TRBV6-2 or TRBV6-3 and TRBJ2-7; D not resolved. V lost 1 base, J lost 3 bases, and 7 bases lay in between. There are 13 residues in the CDR3. Germline loops: CDR1 MNHEY, CDR2 SVGEGT. The CDR3 coding sequence is TGTGCCAGCAGTTACTTGTCAAACTACGAGCAGTACTTC. Translating it yields CASSYLSNYEQYF.

The chain joins TRBV7-8 to TRBJ2-1; unclear D gene. Germline CDR1 SGHVS, CDR2 FQNEAQ. Trimming left V 4 bases short and J 15 bases short, with 16 bases between. The CDR3 sequence is 12 residues long. This CDR3 reads CASSSPRLRGFF. The CDR3 DNA follows: TGTGCCAGCAGCTCACCCCGCCTGCGCGGGTTCTTC.

On this clone itself: Other DNA variants within this sample encode the same CDR3. In DNA form, the CDR3 reads TGCGCCAGCAGCCAAACAGGGTTGAACACTGAAGCTTTCTTT. Protein product: CASSQTGLNTEAFF. V usage is TRBV4-3 and J usage is TRBJ1-1, with D maybe TRBD1 (6 bases). The CDR3 contains 14 residues. Germline CDR1 LGHNA, CDR2 YSLEER. V was cut by 2 bases and J by 0 bases, with 7 bases left in between.

The V call is TRBV5-1, the J call TRBJ2-1; 8 bases agree with TRBD2. V lost 3 bases to trimming and J lost 4 bases; unmatched junction nucleotides: 6. This CDR3 is built from 15 residues. The germline gives CDR1 SGHRS, CDR2 YFSETQ. The DNA for the CDR3 is TGCGCCAGCAGCTCCCTGAGCGGGGGATACAATGAGCAGTTCTTC. This sequence encodes CASSSLSGGYNEQFF.